Listed below are T cell receptor beta chains from one sample, sequenced in a study of OX40 agonist ivuxolimab in advanced cancers. TCRdb's table, derived via immunoSEQ multiplex PCR, lists solely in-frame clones and lacks some. The data show tens of thousands of clones, approximately 90% seen once. The specimen comprised CD4+ or CD8+ T cells sorted from blood, sampled in a trial of the OX40 agonist ivuxolimab. These receptors all stem from an adult with an advanced solid tumor such as melanoma, head and neck, liver or kidney cancer. Both conserved end residues are part of each CDR3. Fields, in order: V gene, D gene, clone size, J gene, CDR3 DNA, CDR3 protein. A D gene is named only where the DNA matches it firmly. Clone size is stated in some rows and not others, as once, few, many or a class when expanded.

V: TRBV15
D: -
size: -
J: TRBJ1-2
DNA: TGTGCCACCAGCATCGGGCGGGGCGACAGTTTACTAGCCTATGGCTACACCTTC
CDR3: CATSIGRGDSLLAYGYTF

V: TRBV9
D: TRBD2
size: -
J: TRBJ2-3
DNA: TGTGCCAGCAGCGTAGTCACCGGACTAGCCCGCACAGATACGCAGTATTTT
CDR3: CASSVVTGLARTDTQYF

V: TRBV4-1
D: -
size: -
J: TRBJ2-1
DNA: TGCGCCAGCAGCCAAATTGGGGACGTAGGTGAGCAGTTCTTC
CDR3: CASSQIGDVGEQFF

V: TRBV27
D: -
size: -
J: TRBJ1-1
DNA: TGTGCCAGCAGGACGTGGGGAGTGAACACTGAAGCTTTCTTT
CDR3: CASRTWGVNTEAFF

V: TRBV28
D: -
size: -
J: TRBJ2-3
DNA: TGTGCCAGCATGGCAAGCCTAGAGGATACGCAGTATTTT
CDR3: CASMASLEDTQYF

V: TRBV19
D: -
size: -
J: TRBJ1-4
DNA: TGTGCCAGTAGTATCAAGCCAGAAAAACTGTTTTTT
CDR3: CASSIKPEKLFF

V: TRBV4-1
D: -
size: -
J: TRBJ1-2
DNA: TGCGCCAGCAGCCAACCGACAGAGGGTTTCCATGGCTACACCTTC
CDR3: CASSQPTEGFHGYTF

V: TRBV6-1
D: -
size: -
J: TRBJ2-5
DNA: TGTGCCAGCAGTGAAGTTGCAGGGTCGGAGACCCAGTACTTC
CDR3: CASSEVAGSETQYF

V: TRBV6-5
D: -
size: -
J: TRBJ1-3
DNA: TGTGCCAGCAGTTACCCCGGTGGCACCATATATTTT
CDR3: CASSYPGGTIYF

V: TRBV5-8
D: TRBD1
size: -
J: TRBJ1-5
DNA: TGTGCCAGCAGCTTGGTTGTCGGGACAGGGGGCTTTGAGGGCAATCAGCCCCAGCATTTT
CDR3: CASSLVVGTGGFEGNQPQHF

V: TRBV4-1
D: -
size: -
J: TRBJ2-2
DNA: TGCGCCAGCAGCCAAAGGACAACGAACACCGGGGAGCTGTTTTTT
CDR3: CASSQRTTNTGELFF

V: TRBV14
D: TRBD2
size: -
J: TRBJ2-1
DNA: TGTGCCAGCAGCGGACGCTTACTAGCGGGGGCCCACAATGAGCAGTTCTTC
CDR3: CASSGRLLAGAHNEQFF

V: TRBV7-2
D: -
size: -
J: TRBJ2-7
DNA: TGTGCCAGCAGCTTAGAGTACCTAATGGGGTACGAGCAGTACTTC
CDR3: CASSLEYLMGYEQYF

V: TRBV27
D: TRBD1
size: -
J: TRBJ2-1
DNA: TGTGCCAGCAGTTGGACAGGAAGTGAGCAGTTCTTC
CDR3: CASSWTGSEQFF

V: TRBV4-3
D: -
size: -
J: TRBJ2-2
DNA: TGCGCCAGCAGCCAAGATCCGGGACTTATGAACACCGGGGAGCTGTTTTTT
CDR3: CASSQDPGLMNTGELFF

V: TRBV6-5
D: TRBD1
size: -
J: TRBJ1-1
DNA: TGTGCCACCCAGGGGGCGCAACCTGAAGCTTTCTTT
CDR3: CATQGAQPEAFF

V: TRBV4-1
D: -
size: -
J: TRBJ1-5
DNA: TGCGCCAGCAGCCAAGAGGGACACCCTCTTAATCAGCCCCAGCATTTT
CDR3: CASSQEGHPLNQPQHF

V: TRBV28
D: TRBD1
size: once
J: TRBJ1-4
DNA: TGTGCCAGCACCCTCACAGGGGCAACTAATGAAAAACTGTTTTTT
CDR3: CASTLTGATNEKLFF

V: TRBV28
D: -
size: -
J: TRBJ1-3
DNA: TGTGCCAGCAGTCCCGAAGGAAACACCATATATTTT
CDR3: CASSPEGNTIYF

V: TRBV6-5
D: -
size: -
J: TRBJ1-1
DNA: TGTGCCAGCAGTTACTCGGGAGGGGGGACTGAAGCTTTCTTT
CDR3: CASSYSGGGTEAFF

V: TRBV5-4
D: TRBD2
size: -
J: TRBJ2-7
DNA: TGTGCCAGCAGCTGGGGACTAGCGGGAGGGCAATACGAGCAGTACTTC
CDR3: CASSWGLAGGQYEQYF

V: TRBV11-2
D: -
size: -
J: TRBJ2-3
DNA: TGTGCCAGCAGCTTAGATGTGGGTGGGGAGGCAGATACGCAGTATTTT
CDR3: CASSLDVGGEADTQYF

V: TRBV11-2
D: -
size: -
J: TRBJ2-7
DNA: TGTGCCAGCAGCCGAGACCGGCAGCGGACCTACGAGCAGTACTTC
CDR3: CASSRDRQRTYEQYF

V: TRBV9
D: -
size: -
J: TRBJ2-7
DNA: TGTGCCAGCAGCGTAGATGGGTCGTTCCTAGACTCCTACGAGCAGTACTTC
CDR3: CASSVDGSFLDSYEQYF

V: TRBV5-1
D: -
size: -
J: TRBJ1-1
DNA: TGCGCCAGCCGGATGGGGACTGAAGCTTTCTTT
CDR3: CASRMGTEAFF

V: TRBV4-2
D: -
size: -
J: TRBJ2-7
DNA: TGTGCCAGCAGCCAAGAGTCGGTCAGGGTCTACGAGCAGTACTTC
CDR3: CASSQESVRVYEQYF

V: TRBV11-2
D: -
size: -
J: TRBJ1-1
DNA: TGTGCCAGCAGCGTTTGGGACGGGAACACTGAAGCTTTCTTT
CDR3: CASSVWDGNTEAFF

V: TRBV4-3
D: -
size: -
J: TRBJ1-1
DNA: TGCGCCAGCAGCCCGCTGGCGAACACTGAAGCTTTCTTT
CDR3: CASSPLANTEAFF

V: TRBV7-9
D: -
size: -
J: TRBJ1-2
DNA: TGTGCCAGCAGCTTTCAGGACGCGGGTATGGTTAACACCTTC
CDR3: CASSFQDAGMVNTF

V: TRBV7-3
D: TRBD2
size: -
J: TRBJ2-1
DNA: TGTGCCAGCAGCTCTCCGACTAGCTCCGCGCAGTTCTTC
CDR3: CASSSPTSSAQFF

V: TRBV29-1
D: -
size: -
J: TRBJ1-2
DNA: TGCAGCGCCGAAGCCCCAGCAGGATCCAACTATGGCTACACCTTC
CDR3: CSAEAPAGSNYGYTF

V: TRBV7-2
D: -
size: -
J: TRBJ2-3
DNA: TGTGCCAGCAGCTTGGGCCCCAGGGGTGGTGATACGCAGTATTTT
CDR3: CASSLGPRGGDTQYF

V: TRBV7-9
D: TRBD2
size: -
J: TRBJ2-7
DNA: TGTGCCAGCAGCCACTCCCCTAGCGGGACAGAAGACGAGCAGTACTTC
CDR3: CASSHSPSGTEDEQYF

V: TRBV5-1
D: TRBD1
size: -
J: TRBJ2-1
DNA: TGCGCCAGCAGCTACGGGACAGGGGAAGTCAATGAGCAGTTCTTC
CDR3: CASSYGTGEVNEQFF

V: TRBV14
D: -
size: -
J: TRBJ1-2
DNA: TGTGCCAGCAGCCAAGTTATCGGGGACTTGTATGGCTACACCTTC
CDR3: CASSQVIGDLYGYTF

V: TRBV15
D: TRBD2
size: -
J: TRBJ2-7
DNA: TGTGCCACCAGCGAAGAGGGACTAGCGGGCCTCGAGCAGTACTTC
CDR3: CATSEEGLAGLEQYF

V: TRBV11-2
D: -
size: -
J: TRBJ1-1
DNA: TGTGCCAGCAGCATTGTAGGAGCGAACACTGAAGCTTTCTTT
CDR3: CASSIVGANTEAFF